This TCR beta chain derives from a study of blood T cells in healthy people across ages. A second PCR, run for roughly 7 to 12 cycles, used a sample-barcoded 5' primer plus a J-beta primer mix. TCRdb independently ran MiXCR on the 5' RACE reads; one entry per CDR3 protein. The sample lists approximately 780,000 distinct CDR3 sequences; about a quarter were seen once. Germline CDR1 is SNHLY and CDR2 is FYNNEI. CDR3 length: 14 amino acids. These data were also filed under a second study, of T cells of mothers and their children.

This sequence originates from a boy aged 5-17 years in good health. Sequencing was done on a sample of blood. This sequence joins TRBV2 and TRBJ2-5, with a tentative D call TRBD2 (5 bases). Matching the DNA end better, TRBJ2-1 makes the J call doubtful. The CDR3 nucleotides are TGTGCCAGCAGTCAGGCGGGTTTTAAGAATGAGCAGTTCTTC. It translates to CASSQAGFKNEQFF.